A single sample gave rise to the 30 T cell receptor beta chains below, sequenced in a study of shared clonotypes between healthy human individuals. CD8 cells classed as naive were CD45RO-negative and positively selected for CCR7, excluding terminally differentiated effector memory CD45RA+ cells. Assay used: immunoSEQ multiplex PCR; TCRdb lists only in-frame clones, some missing. Here the sample spans about 2.1 million clones, around 95% being singletons. Material for sequencing was naive CD8+ T cells from PBMCs. The receptors were sampled from a young man in good health. Some clones in this sample may be carry-over from other donors' samples.

V is TRBV9 and J is TRBJ1-5; D is possibly TRBD1 (6 bases). CDR1 and CDR2 (germline): SGDLS, YYNGEE. V was shortened by 2 bases and J by 1 base, with 13 bases between the two germline ends. The CDR3 totals 16 residues. Here the CDR3 DNA reads TGTGCCAGCAGCGTCGGGCGAGGGGGGAGCAATCAGCCCCAGCATTTT. Translated: CASSVGRGGSNQPQHF.

The gene calls are TRBV28 and TRBJ1-6; D is unresolved. CDR1 and CDR2 (germline): MDHEN, SYDVKM. This CDR3 spans 13 amino acids. Trimming cost V 6 bases and J 6 bases, with 9 bases left between them. The CDR3 loop reads CASSLVTNSPLHF. The CDR3 nucleotides are TGTGCCAGCAGCTTAGTGACTAATTCACCCCTCCACTTT.

The chain carries TRBV28 and TRBJ2-7, with 12 bases fitting TRBD2. V shed 7 bases, J shed 7 bases, and the junction held 5 bases outside the gene matches. CDR1 MDHEN and CDR2 SYDVKM come from the germline V gene. CDR3 length: 13 residues. CDR3 loop: CASNLAGGGEQYF. CDR3 nucleotide sequence: TGTGCCAGCAACCTAGCGGGAGGGGGGGAGCAGTACTTC.

The V gene is TRBV6-6, the J gene TRBJ2-3, with TRBD2 matching 7 bases. Germline V lookup: CDR1 MNHNY, CDR2 SVGAGI (reference sequence). The V segment lost 4 bases and the J segment 1 base; nucleotides outside the gene matches: 2. This CDR3 spans 14 amino acids. CDR3 sequence reads: CASSSSGRTDTQYF. CDR3 coding DNA: TGTGCCAGCAGTTCTAGCGGCCGCACAGATACGCAGTATTTT.

Points on this clone: The identical CDR3 is also encoded by other nucleotide sequences in the sample. The CDR3 is CASTSNQPQHF. In DNA form, the CDR3 reads TGTGCCAGCACCTCAAATCAGCCCCAGCATTTT. The chain has TRBV28 and TRBJ1-5, with D hard to call. Per the germline V gene, CDR1 is MDHEN and CDR2 is SYDVKM. The CDR3 loop spans 11 amino acids. V was clipped by 7 bases and J by 4 bases, with 5 bases between them.

The chain joins TRBV11-2 to TRBJ1-2; D call uncertain. This CDR3 has 12 residues. The germline V and J ends were trimmed by 7 bases and 6 bases, with 12 bases remaining between them. Germline lookup yields CDR1 SGHAT and CDR2 FQNNGV. CDR3 bases: TGTGCCAGCACCATCTTCGGGCATGGCTACACCTTC. Its protein product is CASTIFGHGYTF.

This clone has only one observation. The V call is TRBV5-1, the J call TRBJ2-3; D call uncertain. Trimming took off 0 bases at V and 1 base at J, with 6 bases between the two ends. The germline CDR1 and CDR2 sequences are SGHRS and YFSETQ. The CDR3 runs to 14 residues. CDR3: CASSLEDRTDTQYF. The CDR3 region has the DNA TGCGCCAGCAGCTTGGAGGATCGCACAGATACGCAGTATTTT.

V usage is TRBV2 and J usage is TRBJ2-1, with no clear D. Germline lookup yields CDR1 SNHLY and CDR2 FYNNEI. Trimming removed 7 bases from V and 0 bases from J, with 13 bases in between. The CDR3 loop spans 15 amino acids. The CDR3 DNA follows: TGTGCCAGCATCGCCGGTTACCTCTCCTACAATGAGCAGTTCTTC. It is translated as CASIAGYLSYNEQFF. The whole variable domain, remainder taken from reference TRBV2 and TRBJ2-1, is EPEVTQTPSHQVTQMGQEVILRCVPISNHLYFYWYRQILGQKVEFLVSFYNNEISEKSEIFDDQFSVERPDGSNFTLKIRSTKLEDSAMYFCASIAGYLSYNEQFFGPGTRLTVL.

This chain uses TRBV28 with TRBJ2-7, with D unclear. CDR1 is MDHEN and CDR2 is SYDVKM in the germline V gene. The CDR3 is 13 residues long. V lost 3 bases to trimming and J lost 7 bases, with 13 bases between them. CDR3: CASSFSPSEEQYF. The CDR3 nucleotides are TGTGCCAGCAGTTTCTCTCCATCGGAAGAGCAGTACTTC. The full variable domain, completed using reference TRBV28 and TRBJ2-7, is DVKVTQSSRYLVKRTGEKVFLECVQDMDHENMFWYRQDPGLGLRLIYFSYDVKMKEKGDIPEGYSVSREKKERFSLILESASTNQTSMYLCASSFSPSEEQYFGPGTRLTVT.

The V and J genes are TRBV5-1 and TRBJ2-1, with D perhaps matching TRBD1 (6 bases). The V gene's germline CDR1 is SGHRS and CDR2 YFSETQ. The CDR3 totals 13 residues. V lost 4 bases to trimming and J lost 9 bases, with 14 bases between them. The CDR3 protein is CASSPSGVPEQFF. The CDR3 DNA sequence: TGCGCCAGCAGCCCCTCAGGGGTTCCTGAGCAGTTCTTC.

The genes are TRBV28 and TRBJ2-5; 11 bases are a match to TRBD1. V gave up 6 bases and J gave up 4 bases; unmatched junction bases: 7. Germline values: CDR1 MDHEN, CDR2 SYDVKM. The CDR3 has 15 amino acids. The chain's CDR3 is CASSPDRGQGETQYF. The DNA of the CDR3 is TGTGCCAGCAGCCCGGACAGGGGGCAAGGAGAGACCCAGTACTTC.

The chain combines TRBV9 with TRBJ2-6; D is possibly TRBD1 (5 bases). The V end was cut by 4 bases, the J end by 0 bases, with 14 bases between. This CDR3 has 17 residues. Per the germline V gene, CDR1 is SGDLS and CDR2 is YYNGEE. The CDR3 region has the DNA TGTGCCAGCAGCCCCGAACAGGTCTCCTCTGGGGCCAACGTCCTGACTTTC. This codes for CASSPEQVSSGANVLTF.

The chain uses TRBV4-3 and TRBJ2-3, with 7 bases lining up with TRBD2. CDR1 is LGHNA, CDR2 YSLEER, per germline. The CDR3 is 17 residues long. Unmatched junction bases numbered 10, after V lost 4 bases and J lost 0 bases. The CDR3 DNA sequence: TGCGCCAGCAGCCCCCGGGGCGGGAGCCCCAGCACAGATACGCAGTATTTT. Its protein is CASSPRGGSPSTDTQYF.

The chain links TRBV13 to TRBJ2-2; TRBD2 matches 10 bases. This CDR3 is built from 16 residues. J was trimmed by 7 bases and V by 5 bases; bases with no gene match: 10. Germline V gene data show CDR1 as PRHDT and CDR2 as FYEKMQ (reference sequence). The CDR3 bases are TGTGCCAGCAGCGCCCTAGCGGGAGAGGTCGTCGGGGAGCTGTTTTTT. This translates into CASSALAGEVVGELFF.

V is TRBV6-5 and J is TRBJ1-2, with D perhaps matching TRBD1 (5 bases). Looked up from germline, CDR1 is MNHEY and CDR2 is SVGAGI. V lost 2 bases and J lost 5, with 9 bases in between. This CDR3 spans 13 amino acids. The DNA of the CDR3 is TGTGCCAGCAGTTACGCCAGGGAGTATGGCTACACCTTC. This gives the protein CASSYAREYGYTF.

Concerning this clone: Other nucleotide sequences in the sample specify the same CDR3. The gene calls are TRBV5-6 and TRBJ2-7; the match to TRBD1 covers 7 bases. CDR3 length equals 14 residues. Germline-derived CDR1 and CDR2 are SGHDT and YYEEEE. V was pared by 0 bases and J by 2 bases, with 2 bases of the junction left unmatched. CDR3 nucleotide sequence: TGTGCCAGCAGCTTGGGACAGGGCCCCTACGAGCAGTACTTC. It translates to CASSLGQGPYEQYF.

Note on this clone: An end of the junction differs from the germline gene, which may be a read error. Other DNA sequences in the same sample also yield this CDR3. CDR3 loop: CASSLAGQGAAYEQYF. The DNA of the CDR3 is TGTGCCAGCAGCTTAGCTGGACAGGGGGCGGCCTACGAGCAGTACTTT. V is TRBV7-2 and J is TRBJ2-7; 11 bases line up with TRBD1. The CDR3 sequence is 16 residues long. CDR1 SGHTA and CDR2 FQGNSA come from the germline V gene.

The chain recombines TRBV30 with TRBJ2-6; unclear D gene. Germline loops: CDR1 GTSNPN, CDR2 SVGIG (reference sequence). V dropped 0 bases and J dropped 3 bases, with 3 bases sitting between them. The CDR3 is 13 amino acids. The CDR3 nucleotides read TGTGCCTGGAGTGTGGGTGGGGCCAACGTCCTGACTTTC. This translates into CAWSVGGANVLTF.

The chain uses TRBV30 and TRBJ2-3; 7 bases align to TRBD2. The CDR3 has 16 amino acids. Germline CDR1 and CDR2: GTSNPN and SVGIG (reference sequence). Unmatched junction bases numbered 13, after V lost 3 bases and J lost 4 bases. CDR3: CAWRTPGTGGADTQYF. CDR3 sequence (DNA): TGTGCCTGGAGGACACCGGGAACGGGAGGCGCAGATACGCAGTATTTT.

The chain links TRBV28 to TRBJ2-2, with D tentatively TRBD2 (6 bases). With 7 bases removed from V and 5 bases from J, the gap between germline ends came to 23 bases. This CDR3 region has 17 residues. The V gene's germline CDR1 is MDHEN and CDR2 SYDVKM. As DNA, the CDR3 is TGTGCCAGCAAGAGTAGGGAAGGGACTGGGGGAACCGGGGAGCTGTTTTTT. Translating gives CASKSREGTGGTGELFF.

The chain joins TRBV9 to TRBJ2-3; weak D call: TRBD2 (5 bases). Germline V gene lookup returns CDR1 SGDLS and CDR2 YYNGEE. The CDR3 covers 16 residues. The V gene lost 0 bases and the J gene lost 1 base, with 12 bases spanning the gap. For the CDR3, the DNA is TGTGCCAGCAGCGTAGGAAGCCGGGATGGCACAGATACGCAGTATTTT. Translated: CASSVGSRDGTDTQYF.

This sequence joins TRBV4-3 and TRBJ2-5; 9 bases are shared with TRBD2. CDR3 size: 17 residues. Germline V gene data show CDR1 as LGHNA and CDR2 as YSLEER. V lost 0 bases to trimming and J lost 4 bases; unmatched junction nucleotides: 9. CDR3 amino acids: CASSQDRAGGGGETQYF. For the CDR3, the DNA is TGCGCCAGCAGCCAAGATCGAGCGGGAGGCGGGGGAGAGACCCAGTACTTC.

Remarks on this clone: Other nucleotide sequences from this sample produce the same CDR3. The chain couples TRBV27 to TRBJ2-1; the D gene could be TRBD1 or TRBD2 (7 bases each). Deletions cut 2 bases from V and 7 bases from J, with 12 bases between. The germline gives CDR1 MNHEY, CDR2 SMNVEV (reference sequence). The CDR3 extends over 14 amino acids. The chain's CDR3 is CASSLRQGGNEQFF. The CDR3 nucleotides are TGTGCCAGCAGTTTACGTCAGGGGGGGAATGAGCAGTTCTTC.

The chain joins TRBV27 to TRBJ1-2; D is possibly TRBD1 (5 bases). CDR3 length: 13 residues. Germline values: CDR1 MNHEY, CDR2 SMNVEV (reference sequence). Deletions cut 6 bases from V and 3 bases from J, with 11 bases between. CDR3 bases: TGTGCCAGCAGCCCGCGAGGGGACTATGGCTACACCTTC. Its protein product is CASSPRGDYGYTF.

Here the CDR3 reads CASSLVWTGLPYNEQFF. The CDR3 nucleotides are TGTGCCAGCAGTTTAGTCTGGACAGGGCTACCCTACAATGAGCAGTTCTTC. The chain couples TRBV27 to TRBJ2-1, with 8 bases lining up with TRBD1. The CDR3 sequence is 17 residues long. Unmatched junction bases numbered 8, after V lost 2 bases and J lost 2 bases. Germline CDR1 reads MNHEY; CDR2 reads SMNVEV (reference sequence).

The V and J genes are TRBV28 and TRBJ1-1; unclear D gene. Germline V gene lookup returns CDR1 MDHEN and CDR2 SYDVKM. The CDR3 is 12 residues long. V shed 6 bases and J shed 3 bases, with 8 bases lying between them. CDR3 region: CASRLGHTEAFF. In DNA, the CDR3 is TGTGCCAGCAGGCTTGGGCACACTGAAGCTTTCTTT.

The CDR3 nucleotides are TGTGCCATCAAAAGCCAGATACTTCGACAGGGATCTGTGACCTACGAGCAGTACTTC. Translating gives CAIKSQILRQGSVTYEQYF. V usage is TRBV10-3 and J usage is TRBJ2-7; 7 nucleotides align to TRBD1. The J segment lost 2 bases and the V segment lost 7 bases, leaving 23 bases of the junction unmatched. This CDR3 is built from 19 residues. Germline V lookup: CDR1 ENHRY, CDR2 SYGVKD.

The J gene is TRBJ1-5, the V gene TRBV10-3, with TRBD1 matching 8 bases. Germline values: CDR1 ENHRY, CDR2 SYGVKD. V dropped 10 bases and J dropped 2; count of bases not matched to a gene: 10. The CDR3 consists of 15 residues. DNA of the CDR3: TGTGCCACCCTCTCGGACAGGGCGGGCAATCAGCCCCAGCATTTT. Translating it yields CATLSDRAGNQPQHF.

The count of this clone is one. V gene TRBV9 combines with J gene TRBJ2-7; perhaps TRBD1 as D (6 bases). The CDR3 runs 15 residues. Germline V lookup: CDR1 SGDLS, CDR2 YYNGEE. Deletions cut 3 bases from V and 4 bases from J, with 17 bases between. The CDR3 region is CASSARRQELYEQYF. The CDR3 nucleotides are TGTGCCAGCAGCGCTCGAAGACAGGAGCTATACGAGCAGTACTTC.

The rearrangement joins TRBV11-2 to TRBJ2-7; possible D gene TRBD1, 5 bases. The germline gives CDR1 SGHAT, CDR2 FQNNGV. The CDR3 spans 17 residues. Trimming removed 4 bases from V and 5 bases from J, with 24 bases in between. CDR3 protein: CASSSTLRAAGSHEQYF. Here the CDR3 DNA reads TGTGCCAGCAGCTCCACCCTCAGGGCTGCCGGGTCCCACGAGCAGTACTTC.